One T cell receptor beta chain is described in this entry. Its antigen is as yet unknown. The TCRbeta library was prepared with unique molecular identifiers. MiXCR, run by TCRdb on the PCR reads, gives a single entry per CDR3 protein. The repertoire includes about 90,000 distinct CDR3 sequences, 15% of them detected once, and about 20% sits in the top ten. This record comes from a study of T-cell reconstitution after alpha-beta-depleted transplantation in children. Study findings and constraints: Several hundred rapidly expanded clones from non-depleted graft cells reportedly supplied alpha-beta T cells about two months post-transplant. Once a year had passed after transplant, T-cell counts and diversity came mostly from newly produced T cells.

With V trimmed by 4 bases and J by 6 bases, 5 bases remained unmatched. From germline, CDR1 is SGHRS and CDR2 YFSETQ. This CDR3 has 14 residues. The source is a male patient between 2 and 10 years old who had a stem cell transplant for acute lymphoblastic leukemia, so the T cells may come from the graft donor. Sequencing used PBMCs, mostly from graft donor cells, obtained 180 days after TCRalphabeta/CD19-depleted stem cell transplant. The chain joins TRBV5-1 to TRBJ1-4; TRBD1 agrees at 8 bases. As DNA, the CDR3 is TGCGCCAGCAGCCCGGACAGGGTCTATGAAAAACTGTTTTTT. This gives the protein CASSPDRVYEKLFF.